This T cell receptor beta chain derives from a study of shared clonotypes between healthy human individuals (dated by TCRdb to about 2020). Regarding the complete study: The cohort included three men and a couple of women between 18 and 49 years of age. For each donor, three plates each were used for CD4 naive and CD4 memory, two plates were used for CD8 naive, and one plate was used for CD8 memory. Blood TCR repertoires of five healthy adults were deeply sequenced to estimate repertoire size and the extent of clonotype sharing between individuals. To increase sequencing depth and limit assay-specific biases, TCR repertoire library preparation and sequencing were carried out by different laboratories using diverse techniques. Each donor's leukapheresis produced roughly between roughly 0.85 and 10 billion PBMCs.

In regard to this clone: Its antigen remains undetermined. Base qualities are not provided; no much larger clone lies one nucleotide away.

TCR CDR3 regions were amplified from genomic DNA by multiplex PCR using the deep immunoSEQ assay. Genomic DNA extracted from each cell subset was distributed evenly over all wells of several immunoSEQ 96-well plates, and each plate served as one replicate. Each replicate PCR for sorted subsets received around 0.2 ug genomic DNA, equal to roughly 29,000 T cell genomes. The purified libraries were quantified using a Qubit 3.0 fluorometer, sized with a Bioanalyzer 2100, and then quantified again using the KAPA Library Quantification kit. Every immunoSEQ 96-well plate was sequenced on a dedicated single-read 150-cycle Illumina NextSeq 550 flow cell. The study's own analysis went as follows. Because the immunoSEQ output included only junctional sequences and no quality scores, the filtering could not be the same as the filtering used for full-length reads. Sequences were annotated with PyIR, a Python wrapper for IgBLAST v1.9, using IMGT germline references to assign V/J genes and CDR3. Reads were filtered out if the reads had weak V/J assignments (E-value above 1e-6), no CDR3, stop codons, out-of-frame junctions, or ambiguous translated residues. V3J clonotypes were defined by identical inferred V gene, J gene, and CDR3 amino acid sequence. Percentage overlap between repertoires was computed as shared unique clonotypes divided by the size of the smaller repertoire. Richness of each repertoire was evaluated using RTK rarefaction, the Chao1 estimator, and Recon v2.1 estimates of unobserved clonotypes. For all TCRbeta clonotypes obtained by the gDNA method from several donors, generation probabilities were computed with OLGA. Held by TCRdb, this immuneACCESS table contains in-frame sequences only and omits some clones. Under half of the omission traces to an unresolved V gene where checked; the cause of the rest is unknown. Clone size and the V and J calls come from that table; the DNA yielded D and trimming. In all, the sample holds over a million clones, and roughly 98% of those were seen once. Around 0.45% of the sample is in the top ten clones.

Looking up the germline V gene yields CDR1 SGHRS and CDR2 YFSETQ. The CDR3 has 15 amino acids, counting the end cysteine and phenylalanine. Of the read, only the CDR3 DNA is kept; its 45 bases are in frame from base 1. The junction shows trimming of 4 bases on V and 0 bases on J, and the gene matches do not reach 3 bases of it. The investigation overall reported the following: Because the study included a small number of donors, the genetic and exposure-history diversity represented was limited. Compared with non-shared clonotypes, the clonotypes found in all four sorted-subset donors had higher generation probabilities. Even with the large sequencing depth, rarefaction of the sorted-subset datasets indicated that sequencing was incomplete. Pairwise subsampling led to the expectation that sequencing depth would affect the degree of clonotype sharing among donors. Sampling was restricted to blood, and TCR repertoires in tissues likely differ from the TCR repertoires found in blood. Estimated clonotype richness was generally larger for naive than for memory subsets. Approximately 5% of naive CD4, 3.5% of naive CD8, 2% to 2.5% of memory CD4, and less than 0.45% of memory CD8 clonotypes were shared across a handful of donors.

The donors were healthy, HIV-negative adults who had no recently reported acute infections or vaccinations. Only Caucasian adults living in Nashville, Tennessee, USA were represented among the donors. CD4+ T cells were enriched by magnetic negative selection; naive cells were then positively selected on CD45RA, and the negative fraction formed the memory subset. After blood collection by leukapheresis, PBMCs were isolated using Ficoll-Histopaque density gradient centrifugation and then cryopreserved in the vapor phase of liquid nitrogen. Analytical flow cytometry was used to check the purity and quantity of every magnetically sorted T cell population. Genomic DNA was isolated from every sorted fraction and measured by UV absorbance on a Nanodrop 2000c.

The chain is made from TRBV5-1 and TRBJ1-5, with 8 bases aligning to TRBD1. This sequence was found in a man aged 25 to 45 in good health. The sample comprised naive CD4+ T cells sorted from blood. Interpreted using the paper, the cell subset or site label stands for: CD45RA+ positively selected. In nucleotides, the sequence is TGCGCCAGCAGCATGACAGGGGATAGCAATCAGCCCCAGCATTTT. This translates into CASSMTGDSNQPQHF.